Sequencing of this T cell receptor beta chain was carried out in a study of cytomegalovirus exposure and HLA in healthy donors. The CDR3 loop spans 15 amino acids. Germline CDR1 SGDLS, CDR2 YYNGEE. V dropped 6 bases and J dropped 7; count of bases not matched to a gene: 5. PCR was performed using 60 Vbeta and 13 Jbeta primers. The repertoire was sequenced with immunoSEQ multiplex PCR; TCRdb's copy has only in-frame clones and lacks some. The sample consists of 150,000 to 160,000 clones, around 82% of them appearing once. Comments on this clone: Its antigen is still unknown.

Study observations and caveats: Rarity marked most TCR sequences, yet some public TCRs occurred in many donors. Based on reports, TCR beta sequences accurately predicted HLA-A and HLA-B alleles for most subjects. Most TCR beta V segments were productive about 87% or about 30% of the time in an earlier analysis.

This TCR derives from a woman between 50 and 59 years old in good health and CMV-seropositive. The chain carries TRBV9 and TRBJ2-1; 15 bases are shared with TRBD2. Sequenced material: PBMCs. For the CDR3, the DNA is TGTGCCAGCAACCTAGGGACTAGCGGGGGGAATGAGCAGTTCTTC. Amino acids: CASNLGTSGGNEQFF. Full variable domain (remainder filled in from reference TRBV9 and TRBJ2-1): DSGVTQTPKHLITATGQRVTLRCSPRSGDLSVYWYQQSLDQGLQFLIQYYNGEERAKGNILERFSAQQFPDLHSELNLSSLELGDSALYFCASNLGTSGGNEQFFGPGTRLTVL.